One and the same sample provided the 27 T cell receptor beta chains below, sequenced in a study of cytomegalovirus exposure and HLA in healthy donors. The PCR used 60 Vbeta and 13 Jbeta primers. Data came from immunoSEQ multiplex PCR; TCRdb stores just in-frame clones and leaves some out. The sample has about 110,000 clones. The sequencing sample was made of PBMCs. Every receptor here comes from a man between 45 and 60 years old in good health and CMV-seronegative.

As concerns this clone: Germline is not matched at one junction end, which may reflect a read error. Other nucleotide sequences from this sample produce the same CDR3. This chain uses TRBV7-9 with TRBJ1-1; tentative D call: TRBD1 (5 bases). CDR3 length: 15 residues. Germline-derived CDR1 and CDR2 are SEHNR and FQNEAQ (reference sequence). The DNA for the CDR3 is TGCGCCAGCAGCAAATGGCGGGGGGAGGACACTGAAGCTTTCTTT. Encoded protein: CASSKWRGEDTEAFF.

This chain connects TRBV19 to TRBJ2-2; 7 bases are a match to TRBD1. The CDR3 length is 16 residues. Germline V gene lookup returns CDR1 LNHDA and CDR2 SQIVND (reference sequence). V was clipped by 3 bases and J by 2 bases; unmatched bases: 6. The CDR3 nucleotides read TGTGCCAGTAGTATCTTGACAGGGAGCAACACCGGGGAGCTGTTTTTT. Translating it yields CASSILTGSNTGELFF.

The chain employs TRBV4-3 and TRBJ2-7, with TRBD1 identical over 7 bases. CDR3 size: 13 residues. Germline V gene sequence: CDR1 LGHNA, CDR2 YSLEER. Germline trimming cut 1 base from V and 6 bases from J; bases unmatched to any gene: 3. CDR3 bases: TGCGCCAGCAGCCAAGGACAGGGAACCGAGCAGTACTTC. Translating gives CASSQGQGTEQYF.

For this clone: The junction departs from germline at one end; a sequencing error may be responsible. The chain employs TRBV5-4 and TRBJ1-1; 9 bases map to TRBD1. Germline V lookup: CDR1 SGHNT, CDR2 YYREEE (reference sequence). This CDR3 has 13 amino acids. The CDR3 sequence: CASSPRGQGRFIF. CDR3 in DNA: TGTGCCAGCAGCCCCCGGGGACAGGGACGTTTCATCTTT.

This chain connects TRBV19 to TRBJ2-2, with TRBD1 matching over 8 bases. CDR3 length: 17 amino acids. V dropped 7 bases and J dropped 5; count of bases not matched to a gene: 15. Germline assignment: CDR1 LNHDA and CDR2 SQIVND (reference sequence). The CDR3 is CASTNLGGTGYTGELFF. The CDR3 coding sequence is TGTGCCAGTACCAACCTTGGTGGGACAGGATATACCGGGGAGCTGTTTTTT.

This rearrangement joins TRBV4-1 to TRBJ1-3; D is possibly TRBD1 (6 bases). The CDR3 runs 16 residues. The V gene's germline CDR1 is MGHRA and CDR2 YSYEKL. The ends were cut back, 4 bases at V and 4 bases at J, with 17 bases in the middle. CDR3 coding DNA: TGCGCCAGCAGCCTTGGGACATTCGCGCTGGGAAACACCATATATTTT. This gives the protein CASSLGTFALGNTIYF.

The CDR3 nucleotides read TGTGCCAGCACCCCCGGGGTAGCTTACACAGATACGCAGTATTTT. This translates into CASTPGVAYTDTQYF. The V gene is TRBV7-9, the J gene TRBJ2-3; possibly TRBD2 for D (5 bases). The CDR3 covers 15 residues. Germline assignment: CDR1 SEHNR and CDR2 FQNEAQ (reference sequence). Between the trimmed V and J ends, which lost 7 bases and 2 bases, there was a span of 16 bases.

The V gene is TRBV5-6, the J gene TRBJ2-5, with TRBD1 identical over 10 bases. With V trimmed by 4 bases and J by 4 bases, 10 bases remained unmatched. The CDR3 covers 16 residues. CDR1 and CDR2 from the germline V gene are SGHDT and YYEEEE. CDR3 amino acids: CASSPRTGGQGETQYF. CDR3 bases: TGTGCCAGCAGCCCTAGGACAGGGGGTCAGGGAGAGACCCAGTACTTC.

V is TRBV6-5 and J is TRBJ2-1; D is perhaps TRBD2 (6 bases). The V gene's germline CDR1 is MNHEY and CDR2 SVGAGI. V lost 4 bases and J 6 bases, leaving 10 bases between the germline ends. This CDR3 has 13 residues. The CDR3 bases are TGTGCCAGCAGTTCGGCGGGGCCCAATGAGCAGTTCTTC. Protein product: CASSSAGPNEQFF.

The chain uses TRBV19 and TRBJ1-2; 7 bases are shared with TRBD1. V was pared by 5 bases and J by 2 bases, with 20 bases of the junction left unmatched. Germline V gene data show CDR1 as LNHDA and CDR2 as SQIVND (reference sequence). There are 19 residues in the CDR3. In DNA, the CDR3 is TGTGCCAGTAGTCTCACAGGGGCCGGACGGGCCCATACAAACTATGGCTACACCTTC. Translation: CASSLTGAGRAHTNYGYTF. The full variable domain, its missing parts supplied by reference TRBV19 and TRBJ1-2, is DGGITQSPKYLFRKEGQNVTLSCEQNLNHDAMYWYRQDPGQGLRLIYYSQIVNDFQKGDIAEGYSVSREKKESFPLTVTSAQKNPTAFYLCASSLTGAGRAHTNYGYTFGSGTRLTVV.

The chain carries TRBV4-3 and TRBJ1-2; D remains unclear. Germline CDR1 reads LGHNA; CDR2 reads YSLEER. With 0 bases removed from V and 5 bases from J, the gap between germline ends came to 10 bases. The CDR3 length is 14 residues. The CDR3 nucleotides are TGCGCCAGCAGCCAAGATACGCAGTATTATGGCTACACCTTC. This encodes CASSQDTQYYGYTF.

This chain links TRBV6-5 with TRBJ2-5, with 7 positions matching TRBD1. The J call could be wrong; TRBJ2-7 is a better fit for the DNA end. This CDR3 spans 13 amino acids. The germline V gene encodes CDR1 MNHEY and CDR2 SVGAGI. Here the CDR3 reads CASSYTGAYEQYF. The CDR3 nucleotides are TGTGCCAGCAGTTATACAGGGGCCTACGAGCAGTACTTC.

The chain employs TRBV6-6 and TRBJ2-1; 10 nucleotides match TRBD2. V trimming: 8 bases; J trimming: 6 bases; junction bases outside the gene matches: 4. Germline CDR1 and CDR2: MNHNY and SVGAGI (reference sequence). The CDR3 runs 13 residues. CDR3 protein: CASGLAELNEQFF. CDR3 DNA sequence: TGTGCCAGCGGACTAGCGGAGCTCAATGAGCAGTTCTTC.

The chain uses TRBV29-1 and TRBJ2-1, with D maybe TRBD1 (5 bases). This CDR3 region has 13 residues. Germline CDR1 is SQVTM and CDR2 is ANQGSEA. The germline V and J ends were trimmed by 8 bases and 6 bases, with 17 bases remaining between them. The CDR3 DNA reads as TGCAGCACAGCAACAGGAATTTCCAATGAGCAGTTCTTC. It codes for CSTATGISNEQFF.

The CDR3 nucleotides read TGCGCCAGCAGTGAGTCGGGGGCCTCCTACAATGAGCAGTTCTTC. Its translation is CASSESGASYNEQFF. The V call is TRBV10-1, the J call TRBJ2-1; D is perhaps TRBD1 (6 bases). The germline V and J ends were trimmed by 0 bases and 0 bases, with 6 bases remaining between them. CDR1 and CDR2 (germline): WNHNN, SYGVQD (reference sequence). The CDR3 length is 15 residues.

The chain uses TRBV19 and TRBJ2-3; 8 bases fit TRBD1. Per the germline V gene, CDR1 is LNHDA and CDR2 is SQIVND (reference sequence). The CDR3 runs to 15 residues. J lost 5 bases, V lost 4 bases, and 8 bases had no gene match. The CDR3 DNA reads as TGTGCCAGTAGTACCCCCAACAGGGGGAAAGATACGCAGTATTTT. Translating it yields CASSTPNRGKDTQYF.

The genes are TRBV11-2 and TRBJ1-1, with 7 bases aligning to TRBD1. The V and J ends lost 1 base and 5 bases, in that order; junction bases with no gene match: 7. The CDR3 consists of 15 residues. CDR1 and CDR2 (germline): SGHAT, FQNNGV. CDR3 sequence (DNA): TGTGCCAGCAGCTTAGGCGACAGGGCTGGTACTGAAGCTTTCTTT. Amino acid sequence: CASSLGDRAGTEAFF.

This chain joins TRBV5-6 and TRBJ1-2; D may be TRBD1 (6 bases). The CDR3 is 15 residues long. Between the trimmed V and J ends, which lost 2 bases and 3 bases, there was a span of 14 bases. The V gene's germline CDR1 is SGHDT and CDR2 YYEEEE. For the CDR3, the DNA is TGTGCCAGCAGCTTCCCGCCAGGGGCCGACTATGGCTACACCTTC. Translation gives CASSFPPGADYGYTF.

Here the CDR3 reads CASSPGQGNNEQYF. The CDR3 DNA reads TGTGCCAGCAGCCCGGGACAGGGCAACAACGAGCAGTACTTC. V and J are TRBV9 and TRBJ2-7; 9 bases map to TRBD1. CDR1 is SGDLS, CDR2 YYNGEE, per germline. This CDR3 is 14 amino acids long. With V trimmed by 4 bases and J by 5 bases, 7 bases remained unmatched.

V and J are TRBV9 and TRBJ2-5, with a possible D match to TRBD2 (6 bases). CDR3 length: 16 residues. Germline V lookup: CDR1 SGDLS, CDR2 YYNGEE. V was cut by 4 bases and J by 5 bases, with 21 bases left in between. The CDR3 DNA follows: TGTGCCAGCAGCCTAGTACCCGGGAGCGCTCACGAGACCCAGTACTTC. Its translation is CASSLVPGSAHETQYF.

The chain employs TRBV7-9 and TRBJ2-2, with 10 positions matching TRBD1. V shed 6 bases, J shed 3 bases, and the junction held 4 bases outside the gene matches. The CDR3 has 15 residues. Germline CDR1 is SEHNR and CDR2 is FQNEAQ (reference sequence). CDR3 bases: TGTGCCAGCAGAAGGGGACAGGGGTACACCGGGGAGCTGTTTTTT. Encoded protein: CASRRGQGYTGELFF. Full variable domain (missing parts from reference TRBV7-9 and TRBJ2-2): DTGVSQNPRHKITKRGQNVTFRCDPISEHNRLYWYRQTLGQGPEFLTYFQNEAQLEKSRLLSDRFSAERPKGSFSTLEIQRTEQGDSAMYLCASRRGQGYTGELFFGEGSRLTVL.

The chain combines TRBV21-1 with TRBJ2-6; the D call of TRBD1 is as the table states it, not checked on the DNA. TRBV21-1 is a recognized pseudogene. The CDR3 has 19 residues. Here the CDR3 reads CASSSSRQCIKTGANVLTF. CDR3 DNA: TGTGCCAGCAGCTCGAGTAGACAATGCATAAAGACTGGGGCCAACGTCCTGACTTTC.

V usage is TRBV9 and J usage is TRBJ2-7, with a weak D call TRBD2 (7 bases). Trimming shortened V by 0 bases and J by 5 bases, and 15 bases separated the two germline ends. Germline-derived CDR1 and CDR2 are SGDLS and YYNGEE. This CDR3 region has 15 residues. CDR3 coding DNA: TGTGCCAGCAGCGTAGACCCCAGGGGAGGGAACGAGCAGTACTTC. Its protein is CASSVDPRGGNEQYF.

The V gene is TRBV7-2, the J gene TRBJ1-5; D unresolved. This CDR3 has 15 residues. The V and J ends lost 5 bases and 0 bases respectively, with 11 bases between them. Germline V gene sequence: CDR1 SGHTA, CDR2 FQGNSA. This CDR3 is CASSPQLYSNQPQHF. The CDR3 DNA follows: TGTGCCAGCAGCCCCCAACTGTATAGCAATCAGCCCCAGCATTTT.

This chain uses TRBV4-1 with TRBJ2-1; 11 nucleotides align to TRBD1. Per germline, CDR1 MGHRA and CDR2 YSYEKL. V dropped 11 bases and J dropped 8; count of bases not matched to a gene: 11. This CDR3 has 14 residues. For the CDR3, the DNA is TGCGCCTCGACCGGGGACAGGGGGATGGATGAGCAGTTCTTC. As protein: CASTGDRGMDEQFF.

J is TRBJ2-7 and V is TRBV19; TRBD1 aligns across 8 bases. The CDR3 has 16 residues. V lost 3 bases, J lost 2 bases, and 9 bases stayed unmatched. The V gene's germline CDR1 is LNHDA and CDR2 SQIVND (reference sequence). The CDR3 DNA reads TGTGCCAGTAGTATTCGGACAGGGACCTACCCCTACGAGCAGTACTTC. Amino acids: CASSIRTGTYPYEQYF.

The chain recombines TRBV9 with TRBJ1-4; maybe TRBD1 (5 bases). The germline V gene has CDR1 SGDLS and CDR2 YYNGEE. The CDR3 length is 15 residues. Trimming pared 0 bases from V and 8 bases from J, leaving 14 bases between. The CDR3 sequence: CASSVGGEALEKLFF. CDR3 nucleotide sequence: TGTGCCAGCAGCGTAGGGGGGGAAGCACTAGAAAAACTGTTTTTT.